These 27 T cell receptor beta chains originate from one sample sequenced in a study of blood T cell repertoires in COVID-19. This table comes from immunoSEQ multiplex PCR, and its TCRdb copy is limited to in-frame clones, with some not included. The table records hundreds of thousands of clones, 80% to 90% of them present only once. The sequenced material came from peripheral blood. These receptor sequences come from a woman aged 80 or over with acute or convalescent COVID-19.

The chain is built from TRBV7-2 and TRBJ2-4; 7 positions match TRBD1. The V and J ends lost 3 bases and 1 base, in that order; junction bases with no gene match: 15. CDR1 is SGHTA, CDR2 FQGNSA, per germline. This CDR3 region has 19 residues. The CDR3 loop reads CASSFRGLLEQGAKNIQYF. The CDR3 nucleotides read TGTGCCAGCAGCTTCCGGGGCCTCCTCGAACAGGGGGCCAAAAACATTCAGTACTTC.

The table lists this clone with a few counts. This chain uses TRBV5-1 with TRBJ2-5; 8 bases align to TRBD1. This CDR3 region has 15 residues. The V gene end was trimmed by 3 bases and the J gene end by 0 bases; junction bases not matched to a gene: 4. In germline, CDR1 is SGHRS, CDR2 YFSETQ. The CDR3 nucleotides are TGCGCCAGCAGCTCCGGACAGGGCTACCAAGAGACCCAGTACTTC. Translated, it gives CASSSGQGYQETQYF. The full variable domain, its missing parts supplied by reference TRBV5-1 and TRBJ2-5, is KAGVTQTPRYLIKTRGQQVTLSCSPISGHRSVSWYQQTPGQGLQFLFEYFSETQRNKGNFPGRFSGRQFSNSRSEMNVSTLELGDSALYLCASSSGQGYQETQYFGPGTRLLVL.

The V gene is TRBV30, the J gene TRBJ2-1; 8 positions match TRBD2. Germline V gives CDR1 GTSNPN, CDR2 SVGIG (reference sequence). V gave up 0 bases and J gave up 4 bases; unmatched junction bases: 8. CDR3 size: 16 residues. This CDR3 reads CAWSVPGTRGYNEQFF. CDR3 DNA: TGTGCCTGGAGTGTCCCCGGGACTAGAGGTTACAATGAGCAGTTCTTC.

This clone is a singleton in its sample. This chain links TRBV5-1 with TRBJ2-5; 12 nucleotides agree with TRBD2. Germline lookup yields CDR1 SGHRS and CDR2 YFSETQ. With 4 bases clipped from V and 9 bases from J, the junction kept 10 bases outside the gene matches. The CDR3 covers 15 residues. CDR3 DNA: TGCGCCAGCAGCCAACTAGCGGGGGGCGACGGGCCCCAGTACTTC. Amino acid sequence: CASSQLAGGDGPQYF. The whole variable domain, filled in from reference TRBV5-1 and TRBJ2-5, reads KAGVTQTPRYLIKTRGQQVTLSCSPISGHRSVSWYQQTPGQGLQFLFEYFSETQRNKGNFPGRFSGRQFSNSRSEMNVSTLELGDSALYLCASSQLAGGDGPQYFGPGTRLLVL.

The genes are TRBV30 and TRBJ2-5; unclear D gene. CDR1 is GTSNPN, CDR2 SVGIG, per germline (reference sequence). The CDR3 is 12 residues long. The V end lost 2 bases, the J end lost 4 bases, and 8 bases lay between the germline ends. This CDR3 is CAWSLNGETQYF. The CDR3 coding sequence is TGTGCCTGGAGTCTTAACGGAGAGACCCAGTACTTC.

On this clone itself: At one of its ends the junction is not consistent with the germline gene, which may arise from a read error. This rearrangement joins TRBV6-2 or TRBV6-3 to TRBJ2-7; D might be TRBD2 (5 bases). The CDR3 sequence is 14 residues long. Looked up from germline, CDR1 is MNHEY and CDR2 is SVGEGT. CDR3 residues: CASSYAGDQSARVF. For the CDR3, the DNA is TGTGCCAGCAGTTACGCGGGTGATCAGTCGGCTAGAGTCTTC.

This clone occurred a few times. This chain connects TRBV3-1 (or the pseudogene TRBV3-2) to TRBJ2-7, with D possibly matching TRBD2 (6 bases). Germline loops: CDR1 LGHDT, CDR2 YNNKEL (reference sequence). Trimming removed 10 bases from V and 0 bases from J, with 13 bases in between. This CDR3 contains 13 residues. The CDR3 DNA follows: TGTGCCACGGGGGACGCTGCCTCCTACGAGCAGTACTTC. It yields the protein CATGDAASYEQYF.

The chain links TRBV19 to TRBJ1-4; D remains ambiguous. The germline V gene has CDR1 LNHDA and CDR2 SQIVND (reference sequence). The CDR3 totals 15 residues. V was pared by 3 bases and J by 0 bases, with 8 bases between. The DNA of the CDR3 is TGTGCCAGTAGTATTTGGGGAGCAACTAATGAAAAACTGTTTTTT. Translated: CASSIWGATNEKLFF.

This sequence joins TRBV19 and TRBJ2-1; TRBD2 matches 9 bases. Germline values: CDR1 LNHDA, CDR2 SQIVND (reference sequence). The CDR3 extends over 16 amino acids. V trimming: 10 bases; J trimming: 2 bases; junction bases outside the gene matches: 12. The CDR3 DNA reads TGTGCCACCGGGGGTAGCGGGAGCCTGACCTACAATGAGCAGTTCTTC. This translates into CATGGSGSLTYNEQFF.

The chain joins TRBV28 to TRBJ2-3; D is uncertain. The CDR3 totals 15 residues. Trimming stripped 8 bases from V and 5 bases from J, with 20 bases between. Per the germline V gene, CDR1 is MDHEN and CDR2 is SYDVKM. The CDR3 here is CASSRMSAPLDTQYF. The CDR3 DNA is TGTGCCAGCTCCCGGATGAGCGCCCCTTTAGATACGCAGTATTTT.

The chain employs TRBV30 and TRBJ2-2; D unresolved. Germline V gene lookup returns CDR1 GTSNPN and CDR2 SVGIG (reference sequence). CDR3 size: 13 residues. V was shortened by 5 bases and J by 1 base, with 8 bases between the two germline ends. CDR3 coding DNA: TGTGCCTGGCAACAGAGGAACACCGGGGAGCTGTTTTTT. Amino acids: CAWQQRNTGELFF.

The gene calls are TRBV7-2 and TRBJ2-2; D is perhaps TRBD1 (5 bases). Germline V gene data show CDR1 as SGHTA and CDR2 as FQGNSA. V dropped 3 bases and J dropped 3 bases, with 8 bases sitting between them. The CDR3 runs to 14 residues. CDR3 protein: CASSFSRDTGELFF. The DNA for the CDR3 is TGTGCCAGCAGCTTTAGCAGGGACACCGGGGAGCTGTTTTTT.

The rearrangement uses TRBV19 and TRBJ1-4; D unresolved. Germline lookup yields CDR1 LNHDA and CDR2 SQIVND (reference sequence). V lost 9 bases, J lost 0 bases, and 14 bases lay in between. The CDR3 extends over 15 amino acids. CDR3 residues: CASGLGYATNEKLFF. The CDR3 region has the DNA TGTGCCAGCGGGTTGGGTTACGCAACTAATGAAAAACTGTTTTTT.

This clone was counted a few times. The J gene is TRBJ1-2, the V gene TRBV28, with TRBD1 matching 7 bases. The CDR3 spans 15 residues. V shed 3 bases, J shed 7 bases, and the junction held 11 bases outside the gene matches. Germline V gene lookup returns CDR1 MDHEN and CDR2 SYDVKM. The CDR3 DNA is TGTGCCAGCAGTTTTTCCCTGGACAGGAAGGTTGGCTACACCTTC. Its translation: CASSFSLDRKVGYTF.

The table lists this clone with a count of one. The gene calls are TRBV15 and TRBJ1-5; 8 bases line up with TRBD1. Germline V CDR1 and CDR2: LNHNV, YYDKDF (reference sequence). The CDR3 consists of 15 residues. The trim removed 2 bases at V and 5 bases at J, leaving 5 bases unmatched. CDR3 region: CATSRTGGTYQPQHF. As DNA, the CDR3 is TGTGCCACCAGCAGAACAGGGGGGACGTATCAGCCCCAGCATTTT.

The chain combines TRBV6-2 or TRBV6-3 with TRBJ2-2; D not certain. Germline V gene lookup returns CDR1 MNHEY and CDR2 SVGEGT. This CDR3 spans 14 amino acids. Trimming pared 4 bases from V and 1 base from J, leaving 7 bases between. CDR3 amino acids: CASSFQRNTGELFF. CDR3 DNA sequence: TGTGCCAGCAGTTTTCAGCGGAACACCGGGGAGCTGTTTTTT.

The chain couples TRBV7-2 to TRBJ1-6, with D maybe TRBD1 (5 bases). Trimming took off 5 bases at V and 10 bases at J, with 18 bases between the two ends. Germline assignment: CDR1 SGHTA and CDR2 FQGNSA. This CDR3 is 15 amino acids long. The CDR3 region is CASSPKQGATSPLHF. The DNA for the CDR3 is TGTGCCAGCAGCCCAAAGCAGGGCGCGACGTCACCCCTCCACTTT.

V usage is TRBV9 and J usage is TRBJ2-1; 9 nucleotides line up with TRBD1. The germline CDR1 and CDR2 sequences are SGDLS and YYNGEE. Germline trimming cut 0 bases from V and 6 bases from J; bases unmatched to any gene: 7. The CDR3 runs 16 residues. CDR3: CASSVGTGTGSNEQFF. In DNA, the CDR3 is TGTGCCAGCAGCGTAGGGACAGGGACAGGGTCCAATGAGCAGTTCTTC.

For the CDR3, the DNA is TGTGCCAGCAGCCAAGATCTTACGGGTCGCGGCTATGGCTACACCTTC. Translation gives CASSQDLTGRGYGYTF. The chain joins TRBV14 to TRBJ1-2, with D hard to call. Germline V gene sequence: CDR1 SGHDN, CDR2 FVKESK. CDR3 length: 16 residues. Trimming removed 0 bases from V and 4 bases from J, with 15 bases in between.

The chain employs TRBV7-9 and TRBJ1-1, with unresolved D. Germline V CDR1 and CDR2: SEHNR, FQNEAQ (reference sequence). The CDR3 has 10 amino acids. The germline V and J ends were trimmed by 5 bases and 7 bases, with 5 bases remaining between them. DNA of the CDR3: TGTGCCAGCAGCCTGTATGAAGCTTTCTTT. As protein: CASSLYEAFF.

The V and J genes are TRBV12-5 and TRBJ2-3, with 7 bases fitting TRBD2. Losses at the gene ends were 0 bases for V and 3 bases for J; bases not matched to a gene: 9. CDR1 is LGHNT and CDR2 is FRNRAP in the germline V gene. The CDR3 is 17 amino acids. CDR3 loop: CASGLVRGRESTDTQYF. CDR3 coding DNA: TGTGCTAGTGGTTTGGTACGGGGGAGGGAATCGACAGATACGCAGTATTTT.

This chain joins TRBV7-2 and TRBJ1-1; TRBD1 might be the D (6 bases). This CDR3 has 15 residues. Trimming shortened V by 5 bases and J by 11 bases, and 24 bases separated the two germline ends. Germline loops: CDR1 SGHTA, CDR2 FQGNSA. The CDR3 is CASSLNIARQAGAFF. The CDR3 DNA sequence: TGTGCCAGCAGCCTAAATATAGCCCGACAGGCCGGGGCTTTCTTT.

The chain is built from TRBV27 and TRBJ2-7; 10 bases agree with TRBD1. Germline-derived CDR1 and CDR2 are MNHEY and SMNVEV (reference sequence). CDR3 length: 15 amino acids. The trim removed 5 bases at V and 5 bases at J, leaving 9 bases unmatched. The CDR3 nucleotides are TGTGCCAGCAGTCTGACAGGGGGCGCGTTCGACGAGCAGTACTTC. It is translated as CASSLTGGAFDEQYF.

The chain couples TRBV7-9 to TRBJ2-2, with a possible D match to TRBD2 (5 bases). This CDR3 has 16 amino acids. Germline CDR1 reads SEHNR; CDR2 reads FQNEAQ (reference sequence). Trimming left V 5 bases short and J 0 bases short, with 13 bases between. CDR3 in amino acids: CASSLRTSPNTGELFF. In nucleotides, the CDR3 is TGTGCCAGCAGCCTACGGACTTCCCCGAACACCGGGGAGCTGTTTTTT.

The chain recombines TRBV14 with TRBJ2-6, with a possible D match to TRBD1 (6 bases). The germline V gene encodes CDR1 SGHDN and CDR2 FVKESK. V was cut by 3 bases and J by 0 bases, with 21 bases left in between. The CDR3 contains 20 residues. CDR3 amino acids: CASSHRRNTGIGSGANVLTF. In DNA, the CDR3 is TGTGCCAGCAGCCATCGAAGAAATACAGGGATCGGCTCTGGGGCCAACGTCCTGACTTTC.

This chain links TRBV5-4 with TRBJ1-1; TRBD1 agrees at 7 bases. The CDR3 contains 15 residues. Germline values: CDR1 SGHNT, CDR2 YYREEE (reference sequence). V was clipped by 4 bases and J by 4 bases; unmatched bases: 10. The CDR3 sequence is CASSNGGQGGTEAFF. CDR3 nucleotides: TGTGCCAGCAGCAATGGAGGGCAGGGGGGCACTGAAGCTTTCTTT.

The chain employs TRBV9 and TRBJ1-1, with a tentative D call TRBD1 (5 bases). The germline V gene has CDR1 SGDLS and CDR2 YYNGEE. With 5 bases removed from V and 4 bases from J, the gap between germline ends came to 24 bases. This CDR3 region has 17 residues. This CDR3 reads CASSMNRDSERFTEAFF. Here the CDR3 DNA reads TGTGCCAGCAGTATGAACCGGGACTCTGAAAGGTTCACTGAAGCTTTCTTT.